This T cell receptor (beta chain) came from a study of spatial heterogeneity in lung cancer (dated by TCRdb to between 2018 and 2020). For the study in its entirety: Beta-chain transcripts were consistently detected in greater numbers than alpha-chain transcripts, which likely reflects a higher abundance of beta-chain transcripts. In the raw uncorrected reads, each unique combination of TCR and UMI appeared more than ten times on average. In non-small cell lung cancer, the study made a quantitative comparison of TCR alpha and beta repertoires among multiple tumor regions, matched nontumor lung and blood. The study linked features of the TCR repertoire to counts of nonsynonymous mutations, which were determined by whole-exome sequencing of tumor tissue. At surgery, both alpha and beta chains were TCR-sequenced in about 200 tumor regions, fewer than 80 matched nontumor lung samples and around 50 PBMC samples.

The library was generated by 5' RACE. TCRdb lists the instrument as NextSeq 500. The TCR library protocol attached a unique molecular identifier to each TCR cDNA molecule to allow correction of PCR and sequencing errors. The paper's data handling went like this. TCR identification, UMI-based error correction and CDR3 extraction were performed with Decombinator tools. TCRs above a frequency of 2 per 1,000, corresponding to the top 1% of the tumor frequency distribution, were defined as expanded. Renyi diversity was calculated using the R vegan package after each repertoire was subsampled 100 times to 5,000 TCRs. CDR3 similarity networks were built from amino acid triplet string-kernel similarity, with CDR3s being connected when pairwise similarity was above 0.82. Using fastp at Q25 and MiXCR, TCRdb reprocessed the public reads and kept productive beta chains. Each record represents a unique CDR3 protein, reported with the most common genes and DNA among its rows. The V and J calls shown here were made by TCRdb, not taken from the authors' results. The sample contains 25,000 or so distinct CDR3 sequences, around 3.2% of them found a single time. Of the sample, around 28% falls within the top ten clones.

Per the publication, the time point label means: sample taken at primary tumor resection. Donors were around 71 patients with early-stage, untreated non-small cell lung cancer from the lung TRACERx cohort. Without any cell sorting, TCR sequencing was performed on whole RNA extracted either from tumor and nontumor lung tissue or from cryopreserved PBMC samples. Patients were selected for TCR sequencing only if sufficient RNA was available from at least two tumor regions. What the study reported, not specific to this receptor: Ubiquitous expanded tumor TCRs were found in blood more often at tumor resection than at routine follow-up. Additional single-cell paired TCR alpha and beta sequencing was considered necessary to confirm, at a functional level, the hypothesis that regional TCRs recognize regional mutations.

This clonotype was seen ten or more times. There is no known antigen for this receptor. No clone much larger than this one lies a single base away; base qualities are absent. This sequence was found in a female donor with early-stage non-small cell lung cancer. The sequences come from PBMCs, collected at surgery.

The CDR3 reads as follows: CASRWTGTGELFF. The bases read TGTGCCAGCAGGTGGACAGGGACCGGGGAGCTGTTTTTT. The V and J genes are TRBV27 and TRBJ2-2, and TRBD1 aligns with 8 junction nucleotides. For CDR1 and CDR2, the germline V gene (reference sequence) lists MNHEY and SMNVEV. The CDR3 holds 13 amino acids from the cysteine to the phenylalanine. Only the CDR3 portion is preserved as DNA: 39 bases, with reading frame beginning at the first base. V loses 6 bases at its end and J loses 5 bases; junction bases beyond the gene matches: 2.